The present T cell receptor (beta chain) was sequenced within a study of blood T cell repertoires in COVID-19. V gave up 5 bases and J gave up 2 bases, with 16 bases separating them. CDR1 is KGHSH, CDR2 LQKENI, per germline. The CDR3 extends over 16 amino acids. Authors' analysis steps: Estimation of nucleated cell counts relied on the amplification of reference gene primers. Measured with immunoSEQ multiplex PCR; TCRdb has only the in-frame clones, and not every one. Clone size and the V and J calls come from that table; the DNA yielded D and trimming. The sample consists of under 450,000 clones, 80% to 90% of them appearing once. Cohort 3 recovery required two negative PCRs, clearance, or symptom resolution.

Material for sequencing was PBMCs or T cells enriched from blood (not recorded which). The chain has TRBV18 and TRBJ2-1; the D gene is possibly TRBD1 (6 bases). The receptor's source is a man aged 30 to 39 who had recovered from COVID-19. The CDR3 coding sequence is TGTGCCAGCTCAGGGGACGGGACACCCGCCTACAATGAGCAGTTCTTC. Translating it yields CASSGDGTPAYNEQFF.